This T cell receptor beta chain was sequenced for a study of graft-versus-host responses after intestinal transplantation. At the level of the study: Multivisceral, liver-intestinal, or isolated intestinal transplants were performed in recipients. Anti-thymocyte globulin was used for induction in all recipients, who then took tacrolimus and steroids for around 3 years.

Deletions cut 4 bases from V and 1 base from J, with 4 bases between. Germline V gene sequence: CDR1 MNHNS, CDR2 SASEGT. This CDR3 comprises 12 residues. Assay: immunoSEQ multiplex PCR; the TCRdb copy retains only in-frame clones and omits some. The table shows 75,000 to 100,000 clones, with 80% to 95% occurring only once. This specimen consisted of PBMCs, obtained roughly 450 days after intestinal transplant. This chain connects TRBV6-1 to TRBJ1-1; D is undetermined. The TCR sequence derives from a human patient who received an intestinal transplant, so some T cells may come from the graft donor. CDR3 residues: CASSVGNTEAFF. The CDR3 DNA follows: TGTGCCAGCAGTGTGGGGAACACTGAAGCTTTCTTT.